The rows below give T cell receptor beta chains drawn from one sample of a study of cytomegalovirus exposure and HLA in healthy donors. Here immunoSEQ multiplex PCR was the method, and the copy in TCRdb shows in-frame clones only, minus some. The table lists 95,000 to 150,000 clones, over 15% of them singletons, with roughly 2% in the top ten. Input material: PBMCs. These receptors came from a woman under 30 in good health and CMV-seronegative. CDR3s include the opening cysteine and the closing phenylalanine or tryptophan. The D gene is left open where the match is weak. Size is stated for part of the rows, as once, few or many counts, or as a class when the clone is expanded.

V,J,size,D,DNA,CDR3
TRBV4-2,TRBJ1-4,few,NA,TGTGCCAGCAACCGGGGGGCAAATGAAAAACTGTTTTTT,CASNRGANEKLFF
TRBV9,TRBJ2-1,NA,TRBD1,TGTGCCAGCAGCGTATCCCAGGGGACCCGGGACAGGGGTTCCAATGAGCAGTTCTTC,CASSVSQGTRDRGSNEQFF
TRBV5-1,TRBJ2-7,few,TRBD2,TGCGCCAGCAGCTTTGGGGGGGGCTACGAGCAGTACTTC,CASSFGGGYEQYF
TRBV7-2,TRBJ2-3,few,NA,TGTGCCAGCAGCTTGTCGGGACTGGGCGATACGCAGTATTTT,CASSLSGLGDTQYF
TRBV2,TRBJ1-2,few,TRBD1,TGTGCCAGCCGGGACAGGGGTGACTATGGCTACACCTTC,CASRDRGDYGYTF
TRBV18,TRBJ2-4,few,NA,TGTGCCAGCTCACCGCCGGGCTTAGGGGACAAAAACATTCAGTACTTC,CASSPPGLGDKNIQYF
TRBV28,TRBJ2-7,NA,TRBD1,TGTGCCAGCAGTCCGCGGGACAGGAGTTACGAGCAGTACTTC,CASSPRDRSYEQYF
TRBV2,TRBJ1-5,few,TRBD1,TGTGCCAGCAGACAACAGGGGGTCGGTCAGCCCCAGCATTTT,CASRQQGVGQPQHF
TRBV15,TRBJ2-1,few,NA,TGTGCCACCAGCAGAGGGGGCATTCTCCAGGAGAATGAGCAGTTCTTC,CATSRGGILQENEQFF
TRBV29-1,TRBJ2-2,NA,NA,TGCAGCGCTAGGACATCTTCGAACACCGGGGAGCTGTTTTTT,CSARTSSNTGELFF
TRBV28,TRBJ1-5,few,NA,TGTGCCAGCAGTTTACCCACAGAGATCTATAGCAATCAGCCCCAGCATTTT,CASSLPTEIYSNQPQHF
TRBV7-9,TRBJ2-1,NA,TRBD2,TGTGCCAGCAGCTTAGGGCTAGCGGGGGATTTGGATGAGCAGTTCTTC,CASSLGLAGDLDEQFF
TRBV29-1,TRBJ1-1,few,TRBD1,TGCAGCGCCGCGACAGGGGGCTTGAACACTGAAGCTTTCTTT,CSAATGGLNTEAFF
TRBV28,TRBJ2-7,few,NA,TGTGCCAGCAGTAAAAGCCGATACTACGAGCAGTACTTC,CASSKSRYYEQYF
TRBV27,TRBJ2-7,few,NA,TGTGCCAGCAGTTTAGCAGGTTTCTCCTACGAGCAGTACTTC,CASSLAGFSYEQYF
TRBV5-6,TRBJ2-2,NA,TRBD2,TGTGCCAGCAGCTTGGGTACTAGCGGGGTCACCGGGGAGCTGTTTTTT,CASSLGTSGVTGELFF
TRBV4-1,TRBJ1-1,few,TRBD1,TGCGCCAGCAGCCAAGAATGGGGGGACAGGGCCCTTCGTTTTGATACTGAAGCTTTCTTT,CASSQEWGDRALRFDTEAFF
TRBV9,TRBJ2-7,NA,NA,TGTGCCAGCAGCGTAGCAGGGTTAGGCTACGAGCAGTACTTC,CASSVAGLGYEQYF
TRBV5-8,TRBJ2-7,once,TRBD2,TGTGCCAGCAGCTTGGCTAGCGGGGGACCTTACGAGCAGTACTTC,CASSLASGGPYEQYF
TRBV19,TRBJ1-3,few,TRBD1,TGTGCCAGTGGCCGGGGACAGGGGACCTCTGGAAACACCATATATTTT,CASGRGQGTSGNTIYF
TRBV4-1,TRBJ1-2,few,TRBD1,TGCGCCAGCAGCCAGGCCCGGACAGGTCTTTACTATGGCTACACCTTC,CASSQARTGLYYGYTF
TRBV6-4,TRBJ1-1,few,NA,TGTGCCAGCAGTGCCGGATCACTAGGAACCACTGAAGCTTTCTTT,CASSAGSLGTTEAFF
TRBV28,TRBJ2-7,few,TRBD1,TGTGCCAGCAGCCGGGACAGTGCCTACGAGCAGTACTTC,CASSRDSAYEQYF
TRBV10-2,TRBJ2-7,few,TRBD1,TGCGCCAGCAGAATACAGGGGGCATTCTCCTACGAGCAGTACTTC,CASRIQGAFSYEQYF
TRBV19,TRBJ2-1,NA,TRBD1,TGTGCCAGCCAACCCGGGACAGCCCAAGACTACAATGAGCAGTTCTTC,CASQPGTAQDYNEQFF
TRBV7-3,TRBJ2-1,NA,TRBD2,TGTGCCAGCAGCCGACTAGCGGGAGCGGGTGAGCAGTTCTTC,CASSRLAGAGEQFF
TRBV25-1,TRBJ1-2,NA,NA,TGTGCCAGCAGTGATTTGTTGGAGGAGGGTCGCGGCTACACCTTC,CASSDLLEEGRGYTF
TRBV5-4,TRBJ2-3,NA,TRBD2,TGTGCCAGCAGCTTGGACCTAGCGGAGCCCACAGATACGCAGTATTTT,CASSLDLAEPTDTQYF
TRBV6-1,TRBJ2-3,NA,NA,TGTGCCAGCAGTGAAGCGTACGAGGATACGCAGTATTTT,CASSEAYEDTQYF
TRBV7-3,TRBJ2-1,few,NA,TGTGCCAGCAGCTTCCCTTATTACTTTGACAGGAACAATGAGCAGTTCTTC,CASSFPYYFDRNNEQFF
TRBV29-1,TRBJ2-1,few,NA,TGCAGCGTTGGCAGGGCCTCCTACAATGAGCAGTTCTTC,CSVGRASYNEQFF
TRBV13,TRBJ2-3,NA,NA,TGTGCCAGCAGCCTTGAGGGCGGGGGCCAACGGGATACGCAGTATTTT,CASSLEGGGQRDTQYF
TRBV30,TRBJ2-7,NA,NA,TGTGCCTGGAGCTGGCAGGGGGGTTACGAGCAGTACTTC,CAWSWQGGYEQYF
TRBV5-1,TRBJ2-3,few,TRBD2,TGCGCCAGCAGCTTCTTGGGACTAGCCCGCACAGATACGCAGTATTTT,CASSFLGLARTDTQYF
TRBV30,TRBJ2-2,NA,NA,TGTGCCTGGACCCTCGGGAGAAACACCGGGGAGCTGTTTTTT,CAWTLGRNTGELFF
TRBV6-1,TRBJ1-2,few,TRBD1,TGTGCCAGCAGAGACGCCAGACAGGGAACCTATGGCTACACCTTC,CASRDARQGTYGYTF
TRBV6-5,TRBJ2-7,NA,NA,TGTGCCAGCAAAAAGGGCGGGGCGAGCTCCTACGAGCAGTACTTC,CASKKGGASSYEQYF
TRBV6-5,TRBJ1-1,NA,NA,TGTGCCAGCAGTTACTCGGAGTTGAACACTGAAGCTTTCTTT,CASSYSELNTEAFF
TRBV7-9,TRBJ1-2,NA,TRBD1,TGTGCCAGCAGCTCGAGGGACAGGGGGTCTGGCTACACCTTC,CASSSRDRGSGYTF
TRBV9,TRBJ2-7,NA,TRBD1,TGTGCCAGCAGCGTAGGTGGGACAGTAAAAGACGAGCAGTACTTC,CASSVGGTVKDEQYF
TRBV27,TRBJ2-3,NA,NA,TGTGCCAGCAGTTTAGTGGGCCAGGGACTCACAGATACGCAGTATTTT,CASSLVGQGLTDTQYF
TRBV2,TRBJ1-2,few,NA,TGTGCCAGCAGTAGCAGGGGACCCGGCTATGGCTACACCTTC,CASSSRGPGYGYTF
TRBV4-1,TRBJ1-1,few,NA,TGCGCCAGCAGCGTTGGTCAGGACACTGAAGCTTTCTTT,CASSVGQDTEAFF
TRBV4-1,TRBJ1-5,NA,NA,TGCGCCAGCAGCCAAGAGGACAAGGACAATCAGCCCCAGCATTTT,CASSQEDKDNQPQHF
TRBV7-3,TRBJ1-2,NA,NA,TGTGCCAGCAGCTTAATCGCACAGACCCCCTTTGGCTACACCTTC,CASSLIAQTPFGYTF
TRBV2,TRBJ2-2,NA,NA,TGTGCCAGCAGGGGAACTAGACAGAACACCGGGGAGCTGTTTTTT,CASRGTRQNTGELFF
TRBV7-3,TRBJ2-1,few,TRBD1,TGTGCCAGCAGCTTATACGGGACAGGCAATGAGCAGTTCTTC,CASSLYGTGNEQFF
TRBV5-1,TRBJ2-2,NA,NA,TGCGCCAGCAGCCCAAGGGGCACCGGGGAGCTGTTTTTT,CASSPRGTGELFF
TRBV4-1,TRBJ2-3,few,TRBD2,TGCGCCAGCAGCCAAGATATAGCGGGAGGGCCAGGTGGCACAGATACGCAGTATTTT,CASSQDIAGGPGGTDTQYF
TRBV7-8,TRBJ1-6,NA,TRBD1,TGTGCCAGCAGCCCCGGGACAGGACTATCACCCCTCCACTTT,CASSPGTGLSPLHF
TRBV6-5,TRBJ1-1,few,TRBD1,TGTGCCAGCAGGGGACAGGGAATAAACACTGAAGCTTTCTTT,CASRGQGINTEAFF
TRBV19,TRBJ2-2,NA,TRBD2,TGTGCCAGTAGCCGAAGGCGGACTAGCGGGACCGGGGAGCTGTTTTTT,CASSRRRTSGTGELFF